The rows below give T cell receptor beta chains drawn from one sample of a study of T cell responses to AZD1222 COVID-19 vaccine. Only in-frame clones appear in the TCRdb table, and some are missing; sequencing was by immunoSEQ multiplex PCR. This table has approximately 110,000 clones, roughly nine tenths appearing once. The sample consisted of peripheral blood, taken on day 0 of AZD1222 vaccination. These receptors were collected from an adult in good health. Both conserved end residues are part of each CDR3. D genes are given only for firm matches. The listing skips clone size in some rows; elsewhere it reads once, few, many or a size class.

j_call,d_call,clone_size,v_call,cdr3_aa,cdr3_nt
TRBJ1-4,.,.,TRBV4-1,CASSQVLEKLFF,TGCGCCAGCAGCCAAGTTCTAGAAAAACTGTTTTTT
TRBJ2-7,.,.,TRBV19,CASSIRGRHPYEQYF,TGTGCCAGTAGTATAAGGGGGAGGCATCCCTACGAGCAGTACTTC
TRBJ1-4,.,.,TRBV18,CASSPPAGAIGEKLFF,TGTGCCAGCTCACCACCGGCGGGGGCCATTGGGGAAAAACTGTTTTTT
TRBJ1-1,TRBD1,.,TRBV11-3,CASSSGQRNTEAFF,TGTGCCAGCAGCTCGGGACAGAGGAACACTGAAGCTTTCTTT
TRBJ1-3,TRBD1,.,TRBV15,CATSRDEQGATGNTIYF,TGTGCCACCAGCAGAGATGAGCAGGGGGCGACAGGAAACACCATATATTTT
TRBJ1-1,.,.,TRBV18,CASGGGHTEAFF,TGTGCCAGCGGGGGTGGACACACTGAAGCTTTCTTT
TRBJ2-2,TRBD2,.,TRBV6-5,CASSFLAENTGELFF,TGTGCCAGCAGTTTCCTAGCGGAGAACACCGGGGAGCTGTTTTTT
TRBJ1-5,.,.,TRBV5-1,CASSLGAQGGDQPQHF,TGCGCCAGCAGCTTGGGGGCACAGGGAGGGGATCAGCCCCAGCATTTT
TRBJ1-6,.,.,TRBV3-1/TRBV3-2,CASSLQRSVGSPLHF,TGTGCCAGCAGCCTGCAGAGGTCAGTGGGTTCACCCCTCCACTTT
TRBJ2-3,.,.,TRBV30,CAWLSQGTSTDTQYF,TGTGCCTGGTTATCGCAGGGGACTAGCACAGATACGCAGTATTTT
TRBJ1-1,TRBD1,.,TRBV7-9,CASSSTGWAEAFF,TGTGCCAGCAGCTCGACAGGGTGGGCTGAAGCTTTCTTT
TRBJ2-2,TRBD2,few,TRBV5-4,CASSLRGGGAGELFF,TGTGCCAGCAGCTTACGCGGGGGAGGAGCCGGGGAGCTGTTTTTT
TRBJ2-3,TRBD2,.,TRBV5-1,CASSSLAGANTQYF,TGCGCCAGCAGCTCCCTAGCGGGAGCGAATACGCAGTATTTT
TRBJ1-1,TRBD1,.,TRBV24-1,CATSAQGTEAFF,TGTGCCACCAGCGCACAGGGGACTGAAGCTTTCTTT
TRBJ2-1,.,.,TRBV6-5,CASTRGTSYYNEQFF,TGTGCCAGCACCCGCGGGACCTCATACTACAATGAGCAGTTCTTC
TRBJ1-5,.,.,TRBV3-1/TRBV3-2,CASSQGGDQPQHF,TGTGCCAGCAGCCAAGGAGGGGATCAGCCCCAGCATTTT
TRBJ1-4,.,.,TRBV6-2/TRBV6-3,CASSWGEKLFF,TGTGCCAGCAGCTGGGGTGAAAAACTGTTTTTT
TRBJ2-5,TRBD2,.,TRBV18,CASSPPASGGYF,TGTGCCAGCTCACCACCGGCTAGCGGGGGGTACTTC
TRBJ1-2,.,once,TRBV5-6,CASSLGPTEVYGYTF,TGTGCCAGCAGCTTGGGACCCACAGAGGTCTATGGCTACACCTTC
TRBJ1-4,TRBD1,few,TRBV28,CASGGQGSAKLFF,TGTGCCAGCGGGGGACAGGGATCGGCAAAACTGTTTTTT
TRBJ1-2,.,.,TRBV28,CASRLQGAGGYTF,TGTGCCAGCAGACTCCAAGGGGCCGGGGGCTACACCTTC
TRBJ2-3,.,.,TRBV24-1,CATSDLFEGDTQYF,TGTGCCACCAGTGATTTGTTTGAGGGAGATACGCAGTATTTT
TRBJ1-2,.,.,TRBV6-5,CASSPGESGYTF,TGTGCCAGCAGTCCGGGAGAGTCGGGCTACACCTTC
TRBJ2-1,.,.,TRBV10-3,CAISAGDEQFF,TGTGCCATCAGTGCCGGGGATGAGCAGTTCTTC
TRBJ1-1,TRBD1,few,TRBV24-1,CATQGAMNTEAFF,TGTGCCACCCAGGGGGCGATGAACACTGAAGCTTTCTTT
TRBJ2-7,TRBD2,.,TRBV5-1,CASSQTGTRGYEQYF,TGCGCCAGCAGCCAGACCGGGACTAGAGGTTACGAGCAGTACTTC
TRBJ1-1,TRBD1,.,TRBV19,CASSSTGSRLNTEAFF,TGTGCCAGTAGCTCGACAGGGAGTCGGCTGAACACTGAAGCTTTCTTT
TRBJ1-1,.,.,TRBV7-2,CASSAPNWGRVGTFF,TGTGCCAGCAGCGCCCCGAACTGGGGGCGCGTCGGAACTTTCTTT
TRBJ2-6,.,.,TRBV7-3,CASSFYGANVLTF,TGTGCCAGCAGCTTCTATGGGGCCAACGTCCTGACTTTC
TRBJ2-3,TRBD2,.,TRBV5-1,CASSPPWSGSVDTQYF,TGCGCCAGCAGCCCTCCTTGGAGCGGGAGCGTAGATACGCAGTATTTT
TRBJ2-7,.,.,TRBV7-3,CASSLTRGEQYF,TGTGCCAGCAGCTTAACACGGGGCGAGCAGTACTTC
TRBJ2-3,TRBD2,.,TRBV9,CASSDLAGAHTDTQYF,TGTGCCAGCAGCGACCTAGCGGGGGCCCACACAGATACGCAGTATTTT
TRBJ2-1,TRBD1,.,TRBV5-1,CASSLFGTVASNEQFF,TGCGCCAGCAGCTTGTTCGGGACAGTGGCGAGCAATGAGCAGTTCTTC
TRBJ2-7,TRBD2,.,TRBV27,CASSPKAGGGYEQYF,TGTGCCAGCAGCCCCAAAGCGGGGGGTGGCTACGAGCAGTACTTC
TRBJ2-4,TRBD1,.,TRBV5-4,CASSLRGLENIQYF,TGTGCCAGCAGCTTAAGGGGGCTAGAAAACATTCAGTACTTC
TRBJ2-4,.,.,TRBV18,CASSPKGDIQYF,TGTGCCAGCTCACCCAAGGGGGACATTCAGTACTTC
TRBJ2-5,.,once,TRBV5-4,CASSLGLQETQYF,TGTGCCAGCAGCTTGGGACTCCAAGAGACCCAGTACTTC
TRBJ1-2,.,.,TRBV7-2,CASSLDSADRGYTF,TGTGCCAGCAGCTTAGACTCGGCAGACCGGGGCTACACCTTC
TRBJ1-6,.,.,TRBV6-5,CASLKGPDNSPLHF,TGTGCCAGCCTCAAGGGACCCGATAATTCACCCCTCCACTTT
TRBJ1-3,.,.,TRBV7-2,CASSLEGSVNTIYF,TGTGCCAGCAGCTTAGAAGGGTCGGTAAACACCATATATTTT
TRBJ2-5,TRBD1,.,TRBV11-2,CASSLDNRGRGETQYF,TGTGCCAGCAGCTTAGACAACAGGGGGCGCGGAGAGACCCAGTACTTC
TRBJ1-5,.,many,TRBV5-4,CASSLVPGIDQPQHF,TGTGCCAGCAGCTTAGTTCCAGGGATTGATCAGCCCCAGCATTTT
TRBJ2-7,.,.,TRBV5-8,CASSSTSSARAGEQYF,TGTGCCAGCAGCTCTACGTCTAGCGCCCGGGCGGGTGAGCAGTACTTC
TRBJ1-5,TRBD1,.,TRBV6-6,CASSDRGTQPQHF,TGTGCCAGCAGTGACAGGGGTACTCAGCCCCAGCATTTT
TRBJ1-2,.,.,TRBV5-5,CASSLAVGSGLVFYGYTF,TGTGCCAGCAGCTTGGCGGTGGGATCGGGCTTGGTCTTTTATGGCTACACCTTC
TRBJ1-1,.,.,TRBV7-9,CASSLGQTLPEQAFF,TGTGCCAGCAGCTTAGGACAGACGTTACCTGAACAAGCTTTCTTT
TRBJ1-2,TRBD1,.,TRBV5-1,CASSPQGTGGVYTF,TGCGCCAGCAGCCCCCAAGGGACAGGGGGCGTTTACACCTTC
TRBJ1-1,TRBD1,few,TRBV2,CASRGRGGTEAFF,TGTGCCAGCAGAGGCAGGGGGGGGACTGAAGCTTTCTTT
TRBJ1-2,.,.,TRBV28,CASSPQGRYPGDGYTF,TGTGCCAGCAGTCCCCAGGGTCGCTACCCAGGGGATGGCTACACCTTC
TRBJ1-5,.,once,TRBV12-3/TRBV12-4,CASSDGNQPQHF,TGTGCCAGCAGTGACGGGAATCAGCCCCAGCATTTT